Below, 27 T cell receptor beta chains from the same sample are listed, as sequenced in a study of vaccination and CD4 T cells after COVID-19. MiXCR was run by TCRdb on the PCR reads, yielding one entry per CDR3 protein. The data hold fewer than 20,000 distinct CDR3 sequences, with 66% observed a single time. The specimen comprised CD4+ T cells from blood, sampled after SARS-CoV-2 vaccination. The receptors derive from a human donor who had recovered from COVID-19.

The sample holds a few counts of this clonotype. This sequence joins TRBV7-2 and TRBJ1-3; possibly TRBD1 for D (5 bases). The CDR3 is 16 residues long. Germline CDR1 reads SGHTA; CDR2 reads FQGNSA. The V end was cut by 1 base, the J end by 1 base, with 11 bases between. The CDR3 region is CASSLEGSFSGNTIYF. DNA of the CDR3: TGTGCCAGCAGCTTAGAGGGGAGTTTTTCTGGAAACACCATATATTTT.

DNA of the CDR3: TGTGCCAGCAGTGAATACGGCAGGGAGGACACTGAAGCTTTCTTT. It yields the protein CASSEYGREDTEAFF. The chain carries TRBV25-1 and TRBJ1-1; a weak D match, TRBD1 (5 bases). This CDR3 spans 15 amino acids. The germline CDR1 and CDR2 sequences are MGHDK and SYGVNS. The germline V and J ends were trimmed by 0 bases and 3 bases, with 11 bases remaining between them.

This clonotype was detected only a few times. The J gene is TRBJ2-5, the V gene TRBV10-3, with 7 bases lining up with TRBD1. This CDR3 is 13 amino acids long. Per germline, CDR1 ENHRY and CDR2 SYGVKD. After removal of 6 bases from V and 2 bases from J, the junction contained 3 bases not matched to a gene. The CDR3, as DNA: TGTGCCATCAGGGGGACAGAACAAGAGACCCAGTACTTC. Translating it yields CAIRGTEQETQYF.

The J gene is TRBJ2-1, the V gene TRBV2, with a weak D call TRBD2 (6 bases). The CDR3 is 14 residues long. From germline, CDR1 is SNHLY and CDR2 FYNNEI. Trimming stripped 6 bases from V and 4 bases from J, with 13 bases between. CDR3 sequence (DNA): TGTGCCAGCAGGCACCGGGGGAAATACAATGAGCAGTTCTTC. This codes for CASRHRGKYNEQFF.

V usage is TRBV6-5 and J usage is TRBJ2-7; 7 bases are shared with TRBD1. This CDR3 region has 16 residues. Germline CDR1 MNHEY, CDR2 SVGAGI. V lost 3 bases, J lost 6 bases, and 14 bases stayed unmatched. For the CDR3, the DNA is TGTGCCAGCAGTTATCCCCGACAGGGTAAAGGGTCCGAGCAGTACTTC. It specifies CASSYPRQGKGSEQYF.

The rearrangement links TRBV4-1 to TRBJ1-5; TRBD1 is a possible D gene (5 bases). CDR1 is MGHRA and CDR2 is YSYEKL in the germline V gene. V dropped 0 bases and J dropped 2 bases, with 11 bases sitting between them. There are 16 residues in the CDR3. The CDR3, as DNA: TGCGCCAGCAGCCAAGAAACTTTCAGGGGCAATCAGCCCCAGCATTTT. Translating gives CASSQETFRGNQPQHF.

The DNA for the CDR3 is TGTGCCAGCAGCGGGGGGTCCAATAATTCACCCCTCCACTTT. Translation: CASSGGSNNSPLHF. The chain employs TRBV6-1 and TRBJ1-6, with D possibly matching TRBD1 (5 bases). The CDR3 runs 14 residues. The V and J ends lost 6 bases and 5 bases respectively, with 11 bases between them. Germline assignment: CDR1 MNHNS and CDR2 SASEGT.

V is TRBV28 and J is TRBJ2-2; D gene unclear. V was cut by 2 bases and J by 3 bases, with 4 bases left in between. The germline V gene has CDR1 MDHEN and CDR2 SYDVKM. This CDR3 contains 13 residues. The CDR3 loop is CASSLDYTGELFF. CDR3 bases: TGTGCCAGCAGTTTAGACTACACCGGGGAGCTGTTTTTT.

About this clonotype: A junction end diverges from the germline sequence, so it may reflect a read error. The chain links TRBV7-7 to TRBJ2-2; D may be TRBD1 (6 bases). Germline V gene lookup returns CDR1 SSHAT and CDR2 FNYEAQ (reference sequence). The CDR3 length is 15 residues. The CDR3 protein is CASSPVQGGTGELFF. DNA of the CDR3: TGTGCTAGCAGCCCGGTACAGGGCGGGACCGGGGAGCTGTTTTTT.

The gene calls are TRBV7-9 and TRBJ2-7; 8 positions match TRBD2. The CDR3 covers 14 residues. Germline CDR1 is SEHNR and CDR2 is FQNEAQ (reference sequence). The V gene end was trimmed by 5 bases and the J gene end by 3 bases; junction bases not matched to a gene: 6. This CDR3 is CASSREGGFYEQYF. DNA for the CDR3: TGTGCCAGCAGCCGGGAGGGCGGATTCTACGAGCAGTACTTC.

The CDR3 is CATSDPDSFGAGGQETQYF. Written as DNA, the CDR3 is TGTGCCACCAGTGACCCCGACAGCTTTGGGGCTGGGGGCCAAGAGACCCAGTACTTC. The chain employs TRBV24-1 and TRBJ2-5; D could derive from TRBD1 or TRBD2 (5 bases each). The V and J ends lost 4 bases and 1 base respectively, with 24 bases between them. This CDR3 comprises 19 residues. Germline-derived CDR1 and CDR2 are KGHDR and SFDVKD.

J is TRBJ2-5 and V is TRBV7-2; 10 bases align to TRBD2. Per germline, CDR1 SGHTA and CDR2 FQGNSA. The CDR3 has 17 amino acids. Trimming removed 5 bases from V and 4 bases from J; junction bases left unmatched: 13. CDR3 loop: CASSAHRLAGGLETQYF. The CDR3 region has the DNA TGTGCCAGCAGCGCTCATCGACTAGCGGGTGGACTAGAGACCCAGTACTTC.

The rearrangement links TRBV15 to TRBJ1-5; D gene uncertain. V was shortened by 4 bases and J by 0 bases, with 4 bases between the two germline ends. The CDR3 runs to 13 residues. Germline values: CDR1 LNHNV, CDR2 YYDKDF (reference sequence). The CDR3 bases are TGTGCCACCAGCATGAGTAGCAATCAGCCCCAGCATTTT. Translating gives CATSMSSNQPQHF.

V gene TRBV19 combines with J gene TRBJ1-5; 9 bases match TRBD1. Unmatched junction bases numbered 14, after V lost 6 bases and J lost 8 bases. CDR1 and CDR2 from the germline V gene are LNHDA and SQIVND (reference sequence). The CDR3 runs 16 residues. CDR3 region: CASRGGNRGRGEPQHF. DNA of the CDR3: TGTGCCAGTAGGGGAGGTAACAGGGGGCGTGGAGAGCCCCAGCATTTT.

This clonotype was seen only a few times. The chain is built from TRBV23-1 and TRBJ1-6; D is uncertain. TRBV23-1 is an ORF, with its function uncertain. The CDR3 contains 15 residues. V was trimmed by 2 bases and J by 8 bases, leaving 13 bases between them. The CDR3 DNA reads TGCGCCAGCAGTCAACCCCGGAGCCAAGATTCACCCCTCCACTTT. Its protein is CASSQPRSQDSPLHF.

This clonotype has a handful of counts. This chain links TRBV20-1 with TRBJ1-3, with D perhaps matching TRBD1 (5 bases). V was shortened by 1 base and J by 3 bases, with 13 bases between the two germline ends. The CDR3 runs to 15 residues. The germline V gene has CDR1 DFQATT and CDR2 SNEGSKA (reference sequence). CDR3 protein: CSARGPGLGGNTIYF. In DNA, the CDR3 is TGCAGTGCTAGAGGCCCAGGGCTAGGTGGAAACACCATATATTTT.

This clonotype was observed a few times. The V call is TRBV19, the J call TRBJ2-7; no definite D call. Looked up from germline, CDR1 is LNHDA and CDR2 is SQIVND (reference sequence). Trimming shortened V by 3 bases and J by 0 bases, and 9 bases separated the two germline ends. The CDR3 extends over 14 amino acids. CDR3 region: CASSIRGTSYEQYF. The CDR3 DNA is TGTGCCAGTAGTATCCGAGGCACCTCCTACGAGCAGTACTTC.

The genes are TRBV7-8 and TRBJ1-3; 8 positions agree with TRBD1. The CDR3 is made up of 15 amino acids. V trimming: 1 base; J trimming: 2 bases; junction bases outside the gene matches: 1. The germline V gene has CDR1 SGHVS and CDR2 FQNEAQ. This CDR3 is CASSLGTGTGNTIYF. The CDR3 DNA reads as TGTGCCAGCAGCTTAGGGACAGGGACTGGAAACACCATATATTTT.

This clonotype appeared a few times. The J gene is TRBJ1-1, the V gene TRBV7-8, with TRBD1 as a possible D gene (5 bases). The V and J ends lost 5 bases and 2 bases respectively, with 15 bases between them. This CDR3 spans 15 amino acids. The germline gives CDR1 SGHVS, CDR2 FQNEAQ. The CDR3 nucleotides are TGTGCCAGCAGCCCCTCACCGGGGCCCAACACTGAAGCTTTCTTT. Amino acid sequence: CASSPSPGPNTEAFF.

The CDR3 protein is CSARGGPSGTLFQQFF. The CDR3 region has the DNA TGCAGTGCTCGTGGGGGGCCTAGCGGGACTTTATTCCAGCAGTTCTTC. This chain uses TRBV20-1 with TRBJ2-1; 9 positions match TRBD2. This CDR3 contains 16 residues. After removal of 5 bases from V and 11 bases from J, the junction contained 19 bases not matched to a gene. Germline CDR1 is DFQATT and CDR2 is SNEGSKA (reference sequence).

This chain connects TRBV6-1 to TRBJ2-4, with TRBD2 matching over 8 bases. Looked up from germline, CDR1 is MNHNS and CDR2 is SASEGT. Unmatched junction bases numbered 3, after V lost 5 bases and J lost 0 bases. This CDR3 contains 15 residues. This chain's CDR3 is CASSTGGLAKNIQYF. In DNA, the CDR3 is TGTGCCAGCAGTACGGGGGGGCTAGCCAAAAACATTCAGTACTTC.

The genes are TRBV6-1 and TRBJ2-2; the match to TRBD2 covers 7 bases. V lost 6 bases and J lost 1; bases outside the gene matches: 17. The CDR3 is 19 residues long. Germline V gene sequence: CDR1 MNHNS, CDR2 SASEGT. CDR3 amino acids: CASSNRGLLPNLNTGELFF. CDR3 coding DNA: TGTGCCAGCAGCAACCGGGGACTATTGCCGAACTTGAACACCGGGGAGCTGTTTTTT.

The chain couples TRBV7-2 to TRBJ2-3; 13 bases are shared with TRBD2. The CDR3 sequence is 16 residues long. V shed 2 bases, J shed 3 bases, and the junction held 2 bases outside the gene matches. From germline, CDR1 is SGHTA and CDR2 FQGNSA. In DNA, the CDR3 is TGTGCCAGCAGCTTAAGGACTAGCGGGAGAACAGATACGCAGTATTTT. This encodes CASSLRTSGRTDTQYF.

The chain combines TRBV2 with TRBJ1-2; tentatively, D is TRBD1 (6 bases). Trimming stripped 6 bases from V and 4 bases from J, with 24 bases between. Germline loops: CDR1 SNHLY, CDR2 FYNNEI. The CDR3 covers 17 residues. CDR3 residues: CASRGAGEGGLGYGYTF. DNA of the CDR3: TGTGCCAGCAGAGGGGCCGGAGAGGGGGGACTTGGCTATGGCTACACCTTC.

The rearrangement links TRBV7-2 to TRBJ2-3, with TRBD2 as a possible D gene (5 bases). Germline V gene data show CDR1 as SGHTA and CDR2 as FQGNSA. Trimming shortened V by 5 bases and J by 2 bases, and 8 bases separated the two germline ends. This CDR3 is built from 13 residues. CDR3 nucleotide sequence: TGTGCCAGCAGCGATAGCGTCACAGATACGCAGTATTTT. Translation: CASSDSVTDTQYF.

The chain has TRBV30 and TRBJ1-6; 9 positions match TRBD1. V lost 4 bases and J lost 9; bases outside the gene matches: 7. The CDR3 runs to 14 residues. From germline, CDR1 is GTSNPN and CDR2 SVGIG (reference sequence). The CDR3 DNA sequence: TGTGCCTGGAATCGGGGACAGGGTGGTTCACCCCTCCACTTT. Residues: CAWNRGQGGSPLHF.

The chain is built from TRBV10-3 and TRBJ1-1; 8 bases fit TRBD1. V lost 10 bases and J lost 4; bases outside the gene matches: 14. The CDR3 covers 15 residues. Germline V CDR1 and CDR2: ENHRY, SYGVKD. CDR3 nucleotides: TGTGCCACCCACGGACAGGGCAATGTGGGCACTGAAGCTTTCTTT. This translates into CATHGQGNVGTEAFF.